A single TCR beta chain is shown here with its context. Its target is unknown. Primers included in the PCR were 60 Vbeta and 13 Jbeta primers. The repertoire was sequenced with immunoSEQ multiplex PCR; TCRdb's copy has only in-frame clones and lacks some. This sample carries about 130,000 clones, about two thirds of them seen once, and the ten largest clones take approximately 3.8%. The record originates from a study of cytomegalovirus exposure and HLA in healthy donors. Points from the study as a whole: By HLA locus, TCR association rates varied in a later analysis, with DRB1 showing the most and HLA-C the fewest.

The germline V gene encodes CDR1 SEHNR and CDR2 FQNEAQ (reference sequence). V was cut by 3 bases and J by 4 bases, with 12 bases left in between. The CDR3 loop spans 14 amino acids. Sequenced material: PBMCs. The clonotype was recovered from a young man in good health and CMV-seronegative. The chain has TRBV7-9 and TRBJ1-1; D is perhaps TRBD1 (5 bases). DNA for the CDR3: TGTGCCAGCAGCTTGCAGCTCGGGGGCACTGAAGCTTTCTTT. It yields the protein CASSLQLGGTEAFF.